This T cell receptor beta chain stems from a study of blood T cell repertoires in COVID-19. Original handling: Amplification of reference gene primers provided the estimated nucleated cell counts. TCRdb keeps only in-frame clones here, not all; method: immunoSEQ multiplex PCR. V and J calls plus clone size are reproduced from that table; the DNA served to infer D and trimming. Counted here are about 280,000 clones, 75% to 90% occurring once; the ten biggest clones make up roughly 0.92%. The length of the CDR3 is 18 residues. V shed 4 bases, J shed 5 bases, and the junction held 10 bases outside the gene matches. The germline V gene has CDR1 SGHRS and CDR2 YFSETQ.

The sample was peripheral blood. This clonotype was obtained from a woman in her thirties or forties who had recovered from COVID-19. The gene calls are TRBV5-1 and TRBJ2-1; 15 nucleotides match TRBD2. Written as DNA, the CDR3 is TGCGCCAGCAGCCTACGGACTAGCGGGAGGGCCGGGGACAATGAGCAGTTCTTC. Translation: CASSLRTSGRAGDNEQFF.